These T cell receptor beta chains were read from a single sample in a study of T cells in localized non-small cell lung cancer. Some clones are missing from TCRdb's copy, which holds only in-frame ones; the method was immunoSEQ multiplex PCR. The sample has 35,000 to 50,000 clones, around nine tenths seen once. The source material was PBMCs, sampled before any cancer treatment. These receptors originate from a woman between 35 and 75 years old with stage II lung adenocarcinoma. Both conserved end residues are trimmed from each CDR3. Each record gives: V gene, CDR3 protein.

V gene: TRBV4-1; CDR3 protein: ASSHIFSGGGDNEQF
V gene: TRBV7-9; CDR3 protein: ASSLTGGYGYT
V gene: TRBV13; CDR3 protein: ASSLGTGEGNIQY
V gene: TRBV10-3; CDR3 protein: AISESIGTLYNEQF
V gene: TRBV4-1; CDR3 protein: ASSQDGTYGYT
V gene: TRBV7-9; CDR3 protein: ASSPGSGGGQPQH
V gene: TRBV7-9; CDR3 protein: ASSLAGYTGELF
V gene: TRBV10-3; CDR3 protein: AISDAQGLGNQPQH
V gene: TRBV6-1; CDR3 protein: ASRAGHPYGNEQF
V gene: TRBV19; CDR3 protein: ASKDLSFNTEAF
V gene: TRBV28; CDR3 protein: ASSLGGRLSSEQF
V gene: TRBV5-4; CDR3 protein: ASSSGSSYEQY
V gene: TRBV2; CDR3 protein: ASSVAGGNTEAF
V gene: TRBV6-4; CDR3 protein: ASSDSRATLPLYEQY
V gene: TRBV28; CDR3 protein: ASRGGMGVHEQY
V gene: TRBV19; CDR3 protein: ASSTPGLAGEETQY
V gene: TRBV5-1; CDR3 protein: ASSPVTGEPYGYT
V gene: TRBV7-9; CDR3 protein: ASSFVGGQETQY
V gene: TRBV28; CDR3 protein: ASSSAGDGQPQH
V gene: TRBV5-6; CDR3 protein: ASSLGTEELF
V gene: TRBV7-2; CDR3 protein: ASSLARRRVPGNTIY